These 2 T cell receptor beta chains were all obtained from the same sample, sequenced in a study of vaccination effects on CD4 cells after COVID-19. These TCRs' antigens remain unknown. The method was immunoSEQ multiplex PCR; TCRdb's version includes in-frame clones alone and lacks a portion of them. The table includes about 25,000 clones, roughly two thirds detected once. Antigen-specific CD4+ T cells expanded by the ViraFEST assay with viral peptide pools were then sequenced. Following 10 days of culture, CD4+ T cells were isolated. In the vaccine recipients, nucleocapsid antibodies were negative and there was no prior SARS-CoV-2 infection. Here the sequenced sample was CD4+ T cells from PBMCs cultured with SARS-CoV-2 spike peptides, taken before COVID-19 vaccination. Receptor source: a human donor who received a COVID-19 vaccine.

By share of the sample, this clone is medium-sized. The same CDR3 is also encoded by other DNA sequences in this sample. V and J are TRBV10-3 and TRBJ1-1, with 7 bases fitting TRBD1. Germline CDR1 ENHRY, CDR2 SYGVKD. J lost 2 bases, V lost 0 bases, and 3 bases had no gene match. CDR3 length: 15 residues. The CDR3 loop reads CAISESGTANTEAFF. The CDR3 coding sequence is TGTGCCATCAGTGAGTCGGGGACAGCAAACACTGAAGCTTTCTTT.

V usage is TRBV6-5 and J usage is TRBJ1-4; TRBD1 agrees at 7 bases. The CDR3 covers 16 residues. With V trimmed by 4 bases and J by 0 bases, 5 bases remained unmatched. The germline V gene encodes CDR1 MNHEY and CDR2 SVGAGI. CDR3 sequence (DNA): TGTGCCAGCAGTTTGGACAGGTTTGCAACTAATGAAAAACTGTTTTTT. It specifies CASSLDRFATNEKLFF.